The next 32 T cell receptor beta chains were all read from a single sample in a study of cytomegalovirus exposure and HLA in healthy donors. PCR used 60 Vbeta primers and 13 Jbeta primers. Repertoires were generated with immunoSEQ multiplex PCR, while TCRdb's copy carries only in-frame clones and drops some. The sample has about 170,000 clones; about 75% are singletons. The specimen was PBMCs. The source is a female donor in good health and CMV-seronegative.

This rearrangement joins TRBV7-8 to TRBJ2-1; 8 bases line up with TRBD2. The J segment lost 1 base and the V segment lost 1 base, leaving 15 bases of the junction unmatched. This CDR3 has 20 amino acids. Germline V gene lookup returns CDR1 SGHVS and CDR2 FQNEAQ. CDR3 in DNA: TGTGCCAGCAGCTTAGGTTTAGCGGGAACAGACCTCTATTCCTACAATGAGCAGTTCTTC. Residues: CASSLGLAGTDLYSYNEQFF. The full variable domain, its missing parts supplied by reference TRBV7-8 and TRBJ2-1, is GAGVSQSPRYKVAKRGQDVALRCDPISGHVSLFWYQQALGQGPEFLTYFQNEAQLDKSGLPSDRFFAERPEGSVSTLKIQRTQQEDSAVYLCASSLGLAGTDLYSYNEQFFGPGTRLTVL.

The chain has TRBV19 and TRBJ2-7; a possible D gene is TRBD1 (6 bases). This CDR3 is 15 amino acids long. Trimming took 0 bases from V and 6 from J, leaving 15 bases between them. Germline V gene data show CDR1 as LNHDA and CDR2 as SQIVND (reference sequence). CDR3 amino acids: CASSIDLRTDGEQYF. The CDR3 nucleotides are TGTGCCAGTAGTATAGATCTTCGGACAGACGGCGAGCAGTACTTC.

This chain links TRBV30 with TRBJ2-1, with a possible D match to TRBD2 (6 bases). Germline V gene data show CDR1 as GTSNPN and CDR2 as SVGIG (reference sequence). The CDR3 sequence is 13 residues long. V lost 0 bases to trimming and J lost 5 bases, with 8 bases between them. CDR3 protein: CAWSVGGNNEQFF. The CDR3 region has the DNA TGTGCCTGGAGTGTTGGCGGGAACAATGAGCAGTTCTTC.

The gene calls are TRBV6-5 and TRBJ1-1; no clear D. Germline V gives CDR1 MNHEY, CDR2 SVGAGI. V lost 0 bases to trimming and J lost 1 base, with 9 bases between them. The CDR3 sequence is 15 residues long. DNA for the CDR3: TGTGCCAGCAGTTACTCCGCCGAGCCGAACACTGAAGCTTTCTTT. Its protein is CASSYSAEPNTEAFF.

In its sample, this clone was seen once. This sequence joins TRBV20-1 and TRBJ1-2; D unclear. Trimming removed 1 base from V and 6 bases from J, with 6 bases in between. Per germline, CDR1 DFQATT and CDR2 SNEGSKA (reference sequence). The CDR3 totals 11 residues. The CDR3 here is CSARASNGYTF. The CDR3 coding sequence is TGCAGTGCTAGAGCCAGTAATGGCTACACCTTC.

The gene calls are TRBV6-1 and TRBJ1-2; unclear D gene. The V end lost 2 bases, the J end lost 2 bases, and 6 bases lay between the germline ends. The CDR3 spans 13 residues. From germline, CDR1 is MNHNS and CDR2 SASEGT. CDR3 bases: TGTGCCAGCAGTGAATCCGGGAACTATGGCTACACCTTC. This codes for CASSESGNYGYTF.

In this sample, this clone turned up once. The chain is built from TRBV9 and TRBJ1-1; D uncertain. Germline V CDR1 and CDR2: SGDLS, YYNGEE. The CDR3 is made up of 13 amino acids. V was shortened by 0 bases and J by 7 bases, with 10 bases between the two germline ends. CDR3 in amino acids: CASSVAGQNEAFF. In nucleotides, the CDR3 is TGTGCCAGCAGCGTAGCTGGCCAGAATGAAGCTTTCTTT.

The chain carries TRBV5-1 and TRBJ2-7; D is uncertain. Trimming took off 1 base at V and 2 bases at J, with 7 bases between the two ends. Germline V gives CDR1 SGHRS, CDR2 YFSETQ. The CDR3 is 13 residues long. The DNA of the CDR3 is TGCGCCAGCAGCTTGTCAGTACCCTACGAGCAGTACTTC. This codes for CASSLSVPYEQYF.

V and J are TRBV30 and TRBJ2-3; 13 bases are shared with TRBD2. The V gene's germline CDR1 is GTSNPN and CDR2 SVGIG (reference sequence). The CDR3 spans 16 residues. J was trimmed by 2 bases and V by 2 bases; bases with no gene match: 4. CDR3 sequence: CAWSSGLAGLTDTQYF. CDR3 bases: TGTGCCTGGAGTTCGGGACTAGCGGGGCTCACAGATACGCAGTATTTT.

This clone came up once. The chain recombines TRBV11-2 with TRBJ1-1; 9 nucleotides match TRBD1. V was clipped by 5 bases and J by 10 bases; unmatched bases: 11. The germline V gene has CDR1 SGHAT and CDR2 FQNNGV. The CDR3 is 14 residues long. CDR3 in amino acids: CASSPAGTGTGAFF. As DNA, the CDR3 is TGTGCCAGCAGCCCCGCCGGGACAGGGACCGGAGCTTTCTTT.

The CDR3 DNA reads TGTGCCAGCAGCGTTCAGGGTCGCTATGGCTACACCTTC. Residues: CASSVQGRYGYTF. The chain uses TRBV7-8 and TRBJ1-2, with a weak D call TRBD1 (5 bases). Germline CDR1 is SGHVS and CDR2 is FQNEAQ. This CDR3 region has 13 residues. The V end lost 5 bases, the J end lost 4 bases, and 11 bases lay between the germline ends.

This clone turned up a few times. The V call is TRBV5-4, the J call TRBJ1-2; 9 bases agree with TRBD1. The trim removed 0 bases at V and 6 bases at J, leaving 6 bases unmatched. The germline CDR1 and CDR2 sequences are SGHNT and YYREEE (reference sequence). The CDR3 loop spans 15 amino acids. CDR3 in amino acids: CASSLVGTGHDGYTF. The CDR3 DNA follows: TGTGCCAGCAGCTTGGTGGGGACAGGGCACGATGGCTACACCTTC.

The CDR3 DNA reads as TGTGCCAGTGGGACAGAGATGAACACTGAAGCTTTCTTT. Residues: CASGTEMNTEAFF. The J gene is TRBJ1-1, the V gene TRBV2; TRBD1 matches at 7 bases. The CDR3 has 13 amino acids. With V trimmed by 9 bases and J by 0 bases, 4 bases remained unmatched. Germline lookup yields CDR1 SNHLY and CDR2 FYNNEI.

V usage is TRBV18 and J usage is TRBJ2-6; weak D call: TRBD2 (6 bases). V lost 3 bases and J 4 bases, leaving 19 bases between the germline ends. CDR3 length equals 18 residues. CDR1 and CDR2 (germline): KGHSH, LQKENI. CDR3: CASSPPGLGGPGANVLTF. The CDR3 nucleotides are TGTGCCAGCTCACCCCCGGGACTGGGTGGGCCCGGGGCCAACGTCCTGACTTTC.

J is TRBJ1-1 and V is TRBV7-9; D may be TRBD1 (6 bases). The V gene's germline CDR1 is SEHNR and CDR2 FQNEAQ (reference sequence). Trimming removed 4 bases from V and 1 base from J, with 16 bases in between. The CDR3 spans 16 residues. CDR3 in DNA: TGTGCCAGCAGCTCTCAACAGGGAAGCTCGAACACTGAAGCTTTCTTT. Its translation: CASSSQQGSSNTEAFF.

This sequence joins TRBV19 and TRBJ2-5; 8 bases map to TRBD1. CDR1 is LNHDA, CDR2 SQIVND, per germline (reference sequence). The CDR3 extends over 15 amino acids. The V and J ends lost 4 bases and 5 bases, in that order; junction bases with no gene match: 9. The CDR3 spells CASSTQGARGETQYF. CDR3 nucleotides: TGTGCCAGTAGTACCCAGGGGGCTCGCGGGGAGACCCAGTACTTC. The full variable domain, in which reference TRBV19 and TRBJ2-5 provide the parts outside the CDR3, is DGGITQSPKYLFRKEGQNVTLSCEQNLNHDAMYWYRQDPGQGLRLIYYSQIVNDFQKGDIAEGYSVSREKKESFPLTVTSAQKNPTAFYLCASSTQGARGETQYFGPGTRLLVL.

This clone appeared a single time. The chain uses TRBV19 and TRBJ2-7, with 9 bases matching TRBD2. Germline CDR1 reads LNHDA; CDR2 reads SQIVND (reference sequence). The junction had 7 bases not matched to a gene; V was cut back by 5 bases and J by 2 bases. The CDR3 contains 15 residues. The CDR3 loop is CASSVNAGGAYEQYF. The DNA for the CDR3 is TGTGCCAGTAGTGTTAACGCGGGAGGGGCCTACGAGCAGTACTTC.

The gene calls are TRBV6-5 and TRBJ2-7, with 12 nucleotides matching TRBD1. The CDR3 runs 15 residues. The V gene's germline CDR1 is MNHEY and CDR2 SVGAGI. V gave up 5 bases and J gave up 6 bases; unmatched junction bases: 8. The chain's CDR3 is CASSPLGTGGFEQYF. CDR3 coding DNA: TGTGCCAGCAGTCCCCTCGGGACAGGGGGCTTCGAGCAGTACTTC.

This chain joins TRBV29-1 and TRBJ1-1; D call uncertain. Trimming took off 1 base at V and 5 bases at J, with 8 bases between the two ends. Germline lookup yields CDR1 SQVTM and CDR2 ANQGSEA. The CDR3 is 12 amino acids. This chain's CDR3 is CSVEGSGTEAFF. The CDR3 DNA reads TGCAGCGTTGAAGGGTCCGGGACTGAAGCTTTCTTT.

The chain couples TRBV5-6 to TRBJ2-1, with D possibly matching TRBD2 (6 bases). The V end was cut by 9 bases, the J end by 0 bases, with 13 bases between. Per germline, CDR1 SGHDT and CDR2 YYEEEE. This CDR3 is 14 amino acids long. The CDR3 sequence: CATNGRRSYNEQFF. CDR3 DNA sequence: TGTGCCACCAACGGGAGACGCTCCTACAATGAGCAGTTCTTC.

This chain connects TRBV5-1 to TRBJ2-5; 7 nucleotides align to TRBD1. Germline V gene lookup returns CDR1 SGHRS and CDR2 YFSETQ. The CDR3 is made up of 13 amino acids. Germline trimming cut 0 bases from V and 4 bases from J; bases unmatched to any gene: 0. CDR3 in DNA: TGCGCCAGCAGCTTGGGACAGGGAGAGACCCAGTACTTC. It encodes CASSLGQGETQYF.

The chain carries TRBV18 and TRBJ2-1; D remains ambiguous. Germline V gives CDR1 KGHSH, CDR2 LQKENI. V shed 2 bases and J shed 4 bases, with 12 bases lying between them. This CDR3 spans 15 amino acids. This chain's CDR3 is CASSPSVRTYNEQFF. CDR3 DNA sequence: TGTGCCAGCTCACCATCAGTTCGAACATACAATGAGCAGTTCTTC.

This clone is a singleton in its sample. CDR3 nucleotides: TGTGCCAGCAGCTTAGCCGGTCTGAATTCACCCCTCCACTTT. The encoded protein is CASSLAGLNSPLHF. The chain is built from TRBV7-8 and TRBJ1-6, with unresolved D. Trimming removed 0 bases from V and 7 bases from J, with 7 bases in between. Germline assignment: CDR1 SGHVS and CDR2 FQNEAQ. The CDR3 sequence is 14 residues long.

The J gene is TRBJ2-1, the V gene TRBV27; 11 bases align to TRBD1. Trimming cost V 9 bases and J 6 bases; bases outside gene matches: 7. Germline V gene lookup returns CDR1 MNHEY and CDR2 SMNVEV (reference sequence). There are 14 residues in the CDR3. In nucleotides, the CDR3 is TGTGCCAGTTCGGACAGGGGGCTGCTCAATGAGCAGTTCTTC. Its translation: CASSDRGLLNEQFF.

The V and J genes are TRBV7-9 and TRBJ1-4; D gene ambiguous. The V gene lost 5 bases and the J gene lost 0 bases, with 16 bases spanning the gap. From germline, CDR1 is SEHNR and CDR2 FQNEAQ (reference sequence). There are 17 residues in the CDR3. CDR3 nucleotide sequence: TGTGCCAGCAGCGGCCGGGTCCCGGGAGCAACTAATGAAAAACTGTTTTTT. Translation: CASSGRVPGATNEKLFF. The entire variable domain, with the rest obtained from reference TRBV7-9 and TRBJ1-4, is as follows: DTGVSQNPRHKITKRGQNVTFRCDPISEHNRLYWYRQTLGQGPEFLTYFQNEAQLEKSRLLSDRFSAERPKGSFSTLEIQRTEQGDSAMYLCASSGRVPGATNEKLFFGSGTQLSVL.

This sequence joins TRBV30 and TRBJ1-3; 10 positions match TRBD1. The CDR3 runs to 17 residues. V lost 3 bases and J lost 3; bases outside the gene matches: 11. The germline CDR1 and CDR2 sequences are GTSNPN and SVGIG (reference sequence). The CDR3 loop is CAWRDRGVLRGGNTIYF. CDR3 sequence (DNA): TGTGCCTGGAGGGACAGGGGGGTCCTAAGAGGTGGAAACACCATATATTTT.

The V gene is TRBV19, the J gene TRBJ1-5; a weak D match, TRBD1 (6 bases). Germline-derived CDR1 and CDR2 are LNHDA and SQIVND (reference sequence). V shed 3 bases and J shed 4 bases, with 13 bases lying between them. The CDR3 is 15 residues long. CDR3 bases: TGTGCCAGTAGTATGGACAGTGGTGTTAATCAGCCCCAGCATTTT. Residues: CASSMDSGVNQPQHF. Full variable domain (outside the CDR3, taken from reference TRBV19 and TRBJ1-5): DGGITQSPKYLFRKEGQNVTLSCEQNLNHDAMYWYRQDPGQGLRLIYYSQIVNDFQKGDIAEGYSVSREKKESFPLTVTSAQKNPTAFYLCASSMDSGVNQPQHFGDGTRLSIL.

CDR3 sequence (DNA): TGTGCCAGCAGTCGGACAGGGTTTGGGGCTTTCTTT. Its protein product is CASSRTGFGAFF. This chain joins TRBV2 and TRBJ1-1; TRBD1 matches at 8 bases. Germline V gene lookup returns CDR1 SNHLY and CDR2 FYNNEI. The V and J ends lost 5 bases and 11 bases, in that order; junction bases with no gene match: 7. The CDR3 spans 12 residues.

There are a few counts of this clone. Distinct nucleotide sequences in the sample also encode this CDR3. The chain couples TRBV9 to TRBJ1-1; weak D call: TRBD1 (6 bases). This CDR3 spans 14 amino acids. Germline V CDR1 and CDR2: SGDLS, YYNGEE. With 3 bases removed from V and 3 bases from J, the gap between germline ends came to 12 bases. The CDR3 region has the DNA TGTGCCAGCAGCGGCCAGGGGAGGGACACTGAAGCTTTCTTT. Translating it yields CASSGQGRDTEAFF.

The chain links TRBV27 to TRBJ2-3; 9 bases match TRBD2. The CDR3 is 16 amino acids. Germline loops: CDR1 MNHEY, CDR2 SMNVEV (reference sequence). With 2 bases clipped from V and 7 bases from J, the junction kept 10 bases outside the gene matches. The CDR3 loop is CASSLTPGLAMYTQYF. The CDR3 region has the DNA TGTGCCAGCAGTTTAACCCCCGGACTAGCGATGTATACGCAGTATTTT.

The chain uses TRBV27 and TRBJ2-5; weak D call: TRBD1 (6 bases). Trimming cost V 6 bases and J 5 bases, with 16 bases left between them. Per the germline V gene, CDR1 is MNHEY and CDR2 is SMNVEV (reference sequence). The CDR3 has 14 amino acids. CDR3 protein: CASSHPGAGETQYF. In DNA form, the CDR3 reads TGTGCCAGCAGCCACCCAGGGGCCGGTGAGACCCAGTACTTC.

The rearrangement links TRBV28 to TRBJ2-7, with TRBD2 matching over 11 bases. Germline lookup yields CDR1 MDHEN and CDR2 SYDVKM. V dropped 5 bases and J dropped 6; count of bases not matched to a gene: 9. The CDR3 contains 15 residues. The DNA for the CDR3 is TGTGCCAGCAGTATTGCTAGCGGGAGGCGTCGCGAGCAGTACTTC. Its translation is CASSIASGRRREQYF.